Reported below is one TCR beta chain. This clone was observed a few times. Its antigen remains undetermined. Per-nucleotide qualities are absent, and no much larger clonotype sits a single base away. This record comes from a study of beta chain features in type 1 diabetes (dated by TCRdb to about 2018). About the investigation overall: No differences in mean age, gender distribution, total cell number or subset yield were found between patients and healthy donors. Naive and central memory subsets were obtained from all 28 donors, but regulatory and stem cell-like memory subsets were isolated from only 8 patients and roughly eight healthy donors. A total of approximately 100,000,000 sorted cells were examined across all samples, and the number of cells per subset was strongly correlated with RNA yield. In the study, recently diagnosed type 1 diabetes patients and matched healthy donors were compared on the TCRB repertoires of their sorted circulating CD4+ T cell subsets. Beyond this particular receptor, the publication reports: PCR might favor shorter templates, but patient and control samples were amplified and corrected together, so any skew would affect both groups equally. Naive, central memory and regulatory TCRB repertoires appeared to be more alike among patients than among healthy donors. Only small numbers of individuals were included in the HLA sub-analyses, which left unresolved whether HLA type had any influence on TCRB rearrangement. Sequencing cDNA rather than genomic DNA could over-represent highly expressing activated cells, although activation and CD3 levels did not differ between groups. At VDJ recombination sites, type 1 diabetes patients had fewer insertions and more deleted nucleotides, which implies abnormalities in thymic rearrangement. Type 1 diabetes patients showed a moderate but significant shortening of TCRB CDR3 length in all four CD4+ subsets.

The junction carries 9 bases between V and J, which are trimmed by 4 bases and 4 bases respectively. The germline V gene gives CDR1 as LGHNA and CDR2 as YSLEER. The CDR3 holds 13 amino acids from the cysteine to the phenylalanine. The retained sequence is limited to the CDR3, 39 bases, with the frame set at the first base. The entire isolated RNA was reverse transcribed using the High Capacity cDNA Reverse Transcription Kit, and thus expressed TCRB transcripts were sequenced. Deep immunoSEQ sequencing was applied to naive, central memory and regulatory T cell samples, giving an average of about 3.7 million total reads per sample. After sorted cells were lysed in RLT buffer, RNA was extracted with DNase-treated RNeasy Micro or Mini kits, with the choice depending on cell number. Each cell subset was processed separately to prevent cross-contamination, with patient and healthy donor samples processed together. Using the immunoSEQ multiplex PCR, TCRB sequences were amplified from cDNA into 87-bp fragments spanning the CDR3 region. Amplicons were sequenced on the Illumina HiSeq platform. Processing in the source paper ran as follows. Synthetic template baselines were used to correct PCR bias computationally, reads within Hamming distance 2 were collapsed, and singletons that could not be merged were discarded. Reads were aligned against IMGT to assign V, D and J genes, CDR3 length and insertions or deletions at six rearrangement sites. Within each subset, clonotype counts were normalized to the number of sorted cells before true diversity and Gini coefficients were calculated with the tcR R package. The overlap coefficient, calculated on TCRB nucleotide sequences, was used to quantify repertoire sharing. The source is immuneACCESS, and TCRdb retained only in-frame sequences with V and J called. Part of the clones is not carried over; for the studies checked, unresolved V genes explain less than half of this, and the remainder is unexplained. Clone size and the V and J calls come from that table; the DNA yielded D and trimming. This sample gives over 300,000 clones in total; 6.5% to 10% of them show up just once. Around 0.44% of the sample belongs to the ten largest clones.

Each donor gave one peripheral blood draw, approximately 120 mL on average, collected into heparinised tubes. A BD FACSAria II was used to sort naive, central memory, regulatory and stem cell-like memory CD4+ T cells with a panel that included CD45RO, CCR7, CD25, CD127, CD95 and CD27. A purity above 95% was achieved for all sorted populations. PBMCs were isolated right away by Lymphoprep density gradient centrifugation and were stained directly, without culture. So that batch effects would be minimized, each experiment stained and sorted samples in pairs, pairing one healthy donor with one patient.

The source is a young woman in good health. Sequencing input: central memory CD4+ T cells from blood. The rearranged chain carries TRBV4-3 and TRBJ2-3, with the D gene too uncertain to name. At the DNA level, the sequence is TGCGCCAGCAGCCGGGGTAGGGCAGATACGCAGTATTTT. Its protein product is CASSRGRADTQYF.